The rows below give T cell receptor beta chains drawn from one sample of a study of control samples from healthy donors and cancer patients. The repertoire was sequenced with immunoSEQ multiplex PCR; TCRdb's copy has only in-frame clones and lacks some. The sample yields 95,000 to 120,000 clones, just under 85% seen once. Sequencing used blood. Every receptor here comes from a man between 18 and 29 years old in good health. CDR3s include the opening cysteine and the closing phenylalanine or tryptophan. D genes are given only for firm matches. Clone size is not always given. Where it is, it says once, few, many or a class for expanded clones.

j_call | d_call | v_call | clone_size | cdr3_aa | cdr3_nt
TRBJ2-3 | NA | TRBV3-1/TRBV3-2 | NA | CASSLSSGWGTDTQYF | TGTGCCAGCAGCCTTTCATCAGGGTGGGGGACAGATACGCAGTATTTT
TRBJ2-3 | NA | TRBV6-2/TRBV6-3 | NA | CASSYELVPILSTDTQYF | TGTGCCAGCAGTTACGAACTTGTCCCCATCTTAAGCACAGATACGCAGTATTTT
TRBJ2-3 | NA | TRBV6-6 | NA | CASSGSDTQYF | TGTGCCAGCAGCGGAAGTGATACGCAGTATTTT
TRBJ2-1 | NA | TRBV10-3 | NA | CAISESAGFSYNEQFF | TGTGCCATCAGTGAGTCGGCCGGGTTCTCCTACAATGAGCAGTTCTTC
TRBJ1-3 | TRBD1 | TRBV7-8 | NA | CASSLAPRQGSSGNTIYF | TGTGCCAGCAGCTTAGCGCCCCGACAGGGGAGCTCTGGAAACACCATATATTTT
TRBJ2-1 | NA | TRBV28 | NA | CASRTGYNEQFF | TGTGCCAGCAGGACAGGATACAATGAGCAGTTCTTC
TRBJ1-5 | NA | TRBV10-3 | NA | CAISDPPSQPQHF | TGTGCCATCAGTGACCCACCAAGTCAGCCCCAGCATTTT
TRBJ1-2 | NA | TRBV20-1 | NA | CSAKAVYGYTF | TGCAGTGCTAAGGCCGTCTATGGCTACACCTTC
TRBJ2-4 | TRBD2 | TRBV3-1/TRBV3-2 | NA | CASSLTSAPSNIQYF | TGTGCCAGCAGCCTTACTAGCGCCCCTTCAAACATTCAGTACTTC
TRBJ1-3 | TRBD1 | TRBV19 | NA | CATSRDRASGNTIYF | TGTGCCACTTCGAGGGACAGGGCTTCTGGAAACACCATATATTTT
TRBJ1-1 | NA | TRBV7-9 | NA | CASSLPGSEEAFF | TGTGCCAGCAGCCTCCCCGGGAGCGAGGAAGCTTTCTTT
TRBJ1-2 | TRBD1 | TRBV7-9 | NA | CASSIGTEDGYTF | TGTGCCAGCAGCATCGGGACAGAGGATGGCTACACCTTC
TRBJ1-2 | NA | TRBV28 | NA | CASSKQGWGNYGYTF | TGTGCCAGCAGTAAACAGGGTTGGGGCAACTATGGCTACACCTTC
TRBJ1-2 | NA | TRBV19 | few | CASSTQTTGLYGYTF | TGTGCCAGTAGTACCCAAACTACAGGACTTTATGGCTACACCTTC
TRBJ2-3 | NA | TRBV14 | NA | CASSQELAVDTQYF | TGTGCCAGCAGCCAAGAGCTAGCCGTAGATACGCAGTATTTT
TRBJ1-1 | TRBD1 | TRBV19 | NA | CASSPPGQAHTEAFF | TGTGCCAGTAGTCCGCCGGGACAGGCGCACACTGAAGCTTTCTTT
TRBJ2-2 | TRBD2 | TRBV4-1 | NA | CASSQESLAGVPGELFF | TGCGCCAGCAGCCAAGAGTCTCTAGCGGGGGTTCCCGGGGAGCTGTTTTTT
TRBJ2-3 | NA | TRBV2 | NA | CASDPGLITDTQYF | TGTGCCAGCGATCCGGGACTTATCACAGATACGCAGTATTTT
TRBJ1-5 | TRBD1 | TRBV5-1 | NA | CASSSPSGPGQGRHSNQPQHF | TGCGCCAGCAGCTCCCCCTCCGGTCCCGGACAGGGGAGACATAGCAATCAGCCCCAGCATTTT
TRBJ1-1 | NA | TRBV6-5 | NA | CASSYSRGTEAFF | TGTGCCAGCAGTTACTCGAGGGGCACTGAAGCTTTCTTT
TRBJ2-7 | NA | TRBV6-2/TRBV6-3 | NA | CASTPLGGQTGEQYF | TGTGCCAGCACCCCCCTAGGGGGGCAAACTGGCGAGCAGTACTTC
TRBJ2-5 | TRBD1 | TRBV30 | NA | CAWSPPLTGGETQYF | TGTGCCTGGAGTCCTCCGCTGACAGGGGGAGAGACCCAGTACTTC
TRBJ2-7 | TRBD2 | TRBV11-2 | few | CASSPGTSGGLMNEQYF | TGTGCCAGCAGCCCCGGGACTAGCGGGGGGCTGATGAACGAGCAGTACTTC
TRBJ1-1 | TRBD1 | TRBV4-1 | NA | CASSQGPTGGGTEAFF | TGCGCCAGCAGCCAAGGTCCGACAGGGGGCGGCACTGAAGCTTTCTTT
TRBJ1-6 | NA | TRBV2 | NA | CASGGQVGSPLHF | TGTGCCAGCGGAGGACAAGTTGGTTCACCCCTCCACTTT
TRBJ2-3 | TRBD2 | TRBV5-5 | NA | CASSRQIGLAGVTDTQYF | TGTGCCAGCAGCCGTCAAATCGGACTAGCGGGAGTCACAGATACGCAGTATTTT
TRBJ2-7 | TRBD1 | TRBV7-9 | NA | CASSSPKVGQPYEQYF | TGTGCCAGCAGCTCTCCAAAAGTGGGACAGCCCTACGAGCAGTACTTC
TRBJ2-7 | TRBD2 | TRBV29-1 | NA | CSVEGIGGGPPGEQYF | TGCAGCGTTGAAGGGATTGGGGGGGGACCTCCGGGCGAGCAGTACTTC
TRBJ1-2 | NA | TRBV2 | NA | CASSEAVTGTSLNYGYTF | TGTGCCAGCAGTGAAGCGGTGACCGGGACAAGCCTTAACTATGGCTACACCTTC
TRBJ1-5 | TRBD1 | TRBV19 | NA | CASTIGQGAGGQPQHF | TGTGCCAGTACGATAGGACAGGGGGCGGGTGGTCAGCCCCAGCATTTT
TRBJ1-3 | NA | TRBV6-6 | NA | CASRDRDRSGNTIYF | TGTGCCAGCAGGGACCGCGACAGGAGTGGAAACACCATATATTTT
TRBJ1-2 | NA | TRBV5-6 | NA | CASSLEITNYGYTF | TGTGCCAGCAGCTTGGAGATTACTAACTATGGCTACACCTTC
TRBJ2-2 | NA | TRBV5-1 | NA | CASFTGGTGELFF | TGCGCCAGCTTCACAGGCGGGACCGGGGAGCTGTTTTTT
TRBJ1-1 | TRBD1 | TRBV10-2 | NA | CASSDRQGDTEAFF | TGCGCCAGCAGTGACAGACAGGGTGACACTGAAGCTTTCTTT
TRBJ1-4 | NA | TRBV4-1 | NA | CASSREGAATNEKLFF | TGCGCCAGCAGTCGCGAAGGGGCTGCAACTAATGAAAAACTGTTTTTT
TRBJ2-7 | NA | TRBV5-1 | NA | CASSFRLGIQGEQYF | TGCGCCAGCAGCTTCCGGCTAGGGATCCAGGGGGAGCAGTACTTC
TRBJ2-4 | NA | TRBV6-1 | NA | CASSDLGQNIQYF | TGTGCCAGCAGTGATTTGGGGCAAAACATTCAGTACTTC
TRBJ1-6 | NA | TRBV27 | NA | CASSLLSGPLHF | TGTGCCAGCAGTTTATTGTCTGGACCCCTCCACTTT
TRBJ1-1 | TRBD1 | TRBV5-1 | NA | CASTSPGGLVAFF | TGCGCCAGCACATCCCCAGGGGGATTAGTAGCTTTCTTT
TRBJ1-1 | NA | TRBV5-5 | medium-sized | CASSLSPGANTEAFF | TGTGCCAGCAGCCTATCCCCAGGGGCGAACACTGAAGCTTTCTTT
TRBJ1-3 | NA | TRBV3-1/TRBV3-2 | few | CASGSSRRDITGNTIYF | TGTGCCAGCGGATCTAGCCGGAGGGACATCACTGGAAACACCATATATTTT
TRBJ2-5 | NA | TRBV13 | NA | CASSPQSGETQYF | TGTGCCAGCAGCCCCCAATCAGGGGAGACCCAGTACTTC
TRBJ2-6 | NA | TRBV5-6 | NA | CASSFRGAGANVLTF | TGTGCCAGCAGCTTCCGGGGAGCTGGGGCCAACGTCCTGACTTTC
TRBJ1-2 | NA | TRBV6-5 | NA | CASSSFAGGWGYGYTF | TGTGCCAGCAGTTCTTTTGCGGGAGGTTGGGGCTATGGCTACACCTTC
TRBJ1-5 | NA | TRBV28 | NA | CASSRPGVNQPQHF | TGTGCCAGCAGCCGCCCAGGGGTCAATCAGCCCCAGCATTTT